Below, 21 T cell receptor beta chains from the same sample are listed, as sequenced in a study of control samples from healthy donors and cancer patients. Repertoires were generated with immunoSEQ multiplex PCR, while TCRdb's copy carries only in-frame clones and drops some. This sample has about 92,000 clones, with around 82% found just once. The sample taken for sequencing was blood. Receptors originate from an older woman in good health.

The rearrangement uses TRBV7-2 and TRBJ2-3, with 9 bases identical to TRBD2. Unmatched junction bases numbered 13, after V lost 2 bases and J lost 4 bases. Germline V gene data show CDR1 as SGHTA and CDR2 as FQGNSA. The CDR3 loop spans 18 amino acids. CDR3 coding DNA: TGTGCCAGCAGCTTAAAGGCCCCATTAGCGGGGGAATCAGATACGCAGTATTTT. This codes for CASSLKAPLAGESDTQYF.

The chain is built from TRBV19 and TRBJ1-1; 7 nucleotides align to TRBD1. Germline V lookup: CDR1 LNHDA, CDR2 SQIVND (reference sequence). The CDR3 spans 15 residues. J lost 5 bases, V lost 4 bases, and 10 bases had no gene match. CDR3 amino acids: CASSTPLQGKTEAFF. The CDR3, as DNA: TGTGCCAGTAGTACCCCCCTACAGGGGAAGACTGAAGCTTTCTTT.

The J gene is TRBJ1-5, the V gene TRBV28; 8 nucleotides align to TRBD1. Germline CDR1 is MDHEN and CDR2 is SYDVKM. CDR3 length: 14 residues. J lost 6 bases, V lost 2 bases, and 3 bases had no gene match. The CDR3 is CASSLQGARQPQHF. CDR3 DNA: TGTGCCAGCAGTTTACAGGGGGCCCGTCAGCCCCAGCATTTT.

This clone was seen once. The chain combines TRBV28 with TRBJ1-2; no clear D gene. Trimming shortened V by 6 bases and J by 0 bases, and 14 bases separated the two germline ends. CDR1 is MDHEN, CDR2 SYDVKM, per germline. The CDR3 sequence is 15 residues long. The CDR3 nucleotides are TGTGCCAGCAGCCCCCTGACGTCAACTAACTATGGCTACACCTTC. Its protein product is CASSPLTSTNYGYTF.

This clone was observed a handful of times. The chain employs TRBV6-5 and TRBJ1-1; D not certain. The CDR3 spans 14 residues. The germline V and J ends were trimmed by 6 bases and 1 base, with 12 bases remaining between them. Germline CDR1 is MNHEY and CDR2 is SVGAGI. CDR3 amino acids: CASSAFGGNTEAFF. The CDR3 bases are TGTGCCAGCAGCGCCTTCGGAGGGAACACTGAAGCTTTCTTT.

The V gene is TRBV27, the J gene TRBJ1-4; D is possibly TRBD1 (6 bases). Germline CDR1 is MNHEY and CDR2 is SMNVEV (reference sequence). V lost 0 bases, J lost 6 bases, and 11 bases lay in between. The CDR3 runs 15 residues. The CDR3, as DNA: TGTGCCAGCAGTTTATCATGGGGGGCGCATGAAAAACTGTTTTTT. Translated, it gives CASSLSWGAHEKLFF.

The chain carries TRBV6-5 and TRBJ1-2, with D perhaps TRBD1 (6 bases). The CDR3 covers 12 residues. The germline gives CDR1 MNHEY, CDR2 SVGAGI. V dropped 6 bases and J dropped 7 bases, with 12 bases sitting between them. The CDR3 sequence is CASSYTGFGYTF. As DNA, the CDR3 is TGTGCCAGCAGCTATACAGGGTTTGGCTACACCTTC.

The rearrangement joins TRBV11-2 to TRBJ1-2; a possible D gene is TRBD1 (5 bases). Germline lookup yields CDR1 SGHAT and CDR2 FQNNGV. The CDR3 runs to 14 residues. The V and J ends lost 4 bases and 6 bases respectively, with 15 bases between them. CDR3 sequence (DNA): TGTGCCAGCAGCTCACCCGGGGGTAGGGATGGCTACACCTTC. This encodes CASSSPGGRDGYTF.

The V call is TRBV7-8, the J call TRBJ1-2, with 7 bases lining up with TRBD1. The germline V gene encodes CDR1 SGHVS and CDR2 FQNEAQ. Trimming cost V 2 bases and J 4 bases; bases outside gene matches: 4. This CDR3 contains 14 residues. The CDR3, as DNA: TGTGCCAGCAGCTTAAGGGACAGTTCCTATGGCTACACCTTC. Translation gives CASSLRDSSYGYTF.

This clone was detected a few times. DNA of the CDR3: TGTGCCACCCGGGGACGGGGATTGGCCGGGGAGCTGTTTTTT. Translating gives CATRGRGLAGELFF. This chain uses TRBV24-1 with TRBJ2-2; D may be TRBD1 or TRBD2 (5 bases each). The CDR3 has 14 residues. Germline V gene data show CDR1 as KGHDR and CDR2 as SFDVKD. V dropped 9 bases and J dropped 6 bases, with 16 bases sitting between them.

This clone occurred a few times. This chain uses TRBV14 with TRBJ1-6, with D perhaps TRBD1 (5 bases). The CDR3 has 16 amino acids. Germline loops: CDR1 SGHDN, CDR2 FVKESK. V shed 1 base and J shed 5 bases, with 12 bases lying between them. The CDR3 spells CASSQVGGHNNSPLHF. In nucleotides, the CDR3 is TGTGCCAGCAGCCAAGTTGGTGGACACAATAATTCACCCCTCCACTTT.

This chain uses TRBV28 with TRBJ1-2; the D is unclear. CDR1 is MDHEN, CDR2 SYDVKM, per germline. This CDR3 comprises 13 residues. With 5 bases removed from V and 4 bases from J, the gap between germline ends came to 11 bases. The CDR3 region is CASSRTAFYGYTF. The CDR3 DNA reads as TGTGCCAGCAGTAGGACTGCTTTCTATGGCTACACCTTC.

The rearrangement joins TRBV7-2 to TRBJ2-7, with D possibly being TRBD2 (6 bases). This CDR3 is built from 15 residues. The germline V gene encodes CDR1 SGHTA and CDR2 FQGNSA. V dropped 3 bases and J dropped 5 bases, with 17 bases sitting between them. As DNA, the CDR3 is TGTGCCAGCAGCTTCCCATCCGCGGGGCAGAACGAGCAGTACTTC. It is translated as CASSFPSAGQNEQYF.

This chain links TRBV5-1 with TRBJ2-5; TRBD2 matches 7 bases. CDR1 SGHRS and CDR2 YFSETQ come from the germline V gene. CDR3 length: 14 residues. Germline trimming cut 4 bases from V and 0 bases from J; bases unmatched to any gene: 3. CDR3 sequence (DNA): TGCGCCAGCAGCCCGGGGGGAAACCAAGAGACCCAGTACTTC. It is translated as CASSPGGNQETQYF.

The genes are TRBV18 and TRBJ2-7; 11 bases align to TRBD1. The CDR3 totals 15 residues. The V gene's germline CDR1 is KGHSH and CDR2 LQKENI. Trimming at V came to 4 bases and at J to 6 bases, leaving 8 bases not matched to a gene. The CDR3 sequence: CASSLRDRGGSEQYF. The CDR3 region has the DNA TGTGCCAGCTCACTCCGGGACAGGGGGGGGAGCGAGCAGTACTTC. Based on the CDR3 plus reference TRBV18 and TRBJ2-7, the full variable domain is NAGVMQNPRHLVRRRGQEARLRCSPMKGHSHVYWYRQLPEEGLKFMVYLQKENIIDESGMPKERFSAEFPKEGPSILRIQQVVRGDSAAYFCASSLRDRGGSEQYFGPGTRLTVT.

CDR3 in amino acids: CASSSFSGTGGQETQYF. The CDR3 bases are TGTGCCAGCTCATCGTTTTCCGGGACAGGGGGCCAAGAGACCCAGTACTTC. The J gene is TRBJ2-5, the V gene TRBV18; 11 bases fit TRBD1. With V trimmed by 5 bases and J by 1 base, 9 bases remained unmatched. This CDR3 is 17 amino acids long. The germline gives CDR1 KGHSH, CDR2 LQKENI.

This chain joins TRBV5-1 and TRBJ1-6; 12 bases fit TRBD1. The CDR3 loop spans 15 amino acids. Trimming cost V 4 bases and J 10 bases; bases outside gene matches: 6. Looked up from germline, CDR1 is SGHRS and CDR2 is YFSETQ. CDR3 region: CASSKGQGANSPLHF. The CDR3 nucleotides read TGCGCCAGCAGCAAGGGACAGGGGGCGAACTCACCCCTCCACTTT. Combining the CDR3 with reference TRBV5-1 and TRBJ1-6 gives the whole variable domain KAGVTQTPRYLIKTRGQQVTLSCSPISGHRSVSWYQQTPGQGLQFLFEYFSETQRNKGNFPGRFSGRQFSNSRSEMNVSTLELGDSALYLCASSKGQGANSPLHFGNGTRLTVT.

This clone was seen only once. The chain employs TRBV27 and TRBJ2-1, with D perhaps TRBD2 (6 bases). The CDR3 contains 14 residues. Trimming took 5 bases from V and 5 from J, leaving 13 bases between them. The germline gives CDR1 MNHEY, CDR2 SMNVEV (reference sequence). The CDR3 loop is CASSLLAGNNEQFF. CDR3 DNA sequence: TGTGCCAGCAGTCTGCTTGCGGGGAACAATGAGCAGTTCTTC.

The V gene is TRBV12-3 or TRBV12-4, the J gene TRBJ1-2, with 8 bases that match TRBD1. This CDR3 spans 13 amino acids. The ends lost 5 bases at V and 4 bases at J; junction bases unmatched: 3. This chain's CDR3 is CASSKDRAYGYTF. In nucleotides, the CDR3 is TGTGCCAGCAGTAAGGACAGGGCCTATGGCTACACCTTC.

CDR3 bases: TGTGCCAGCTGTGGACAGCCTAATCAGCCCCAGCATTTT. Its protein product is CASCGQPNQPQHF. This chain connects TRBV2 to TRBJ1-5; the D gene is possibly TRBD1 (6 bases). V lost 8 bases and J lost 4, with 12 bases in between. This CDR3 is built from 13 residues. CDR1 and CDR2 from the germline V gene are SNHLY and FYNNEI.

This chain joins TRBV14 and TRBJ1-3; no firm D call. The CDR3 loop spans 13 amino acids. Germline-derived CDR1 and CDR2 are SGHDN and FVKESK. V lost 0 bases and J 5 bases, leaving 5 bases between the germline ends. The CDR3 is CASSQDLRNTIYF. CDR3 sequence (DNA): TGTGCCAGCAGCCAAGATCTTAGAAACACCATATATTTT.